This is a list of T cell receptor beta chains from one sample in a study of tumor-infiltrating lymphocytes in primary liver carcinoma. TCRdb itself ran the multiplex PCR reads through MiXCR, one entry per CDR3 protein. This sample has 200,000 or so distinct CDR3 sequences, with less than 65% found just once. The source material was peripheral blood. The receptors shown here come from a woman between 55 and 75 years old with primary liver carcinoma and hepatitis B virus infection. The CDR3 runs from the conserved cysteine through the conserved F or W. A D gene is named only where the DNA matches it firmly.

j_call d_call v_call cdr3_aa
TRBJ2-2 - TRBV11-1 CASTVGGGEQFF
TRBJ1-4 TRBD1 TRBV28 CASSDGTGNEKLFF
TRBJ2-1 - TRBV4-1 CASSQDSWGAYNEQFF
TRBJ1-1 - TRBV4-1 CASSQVWGLNTEAFF
TRBJ1-1 - TRBV6-5 CAGSYFGGGTEALF
TRBJ2-7 - TRBV12-3/TRBV12-4 CASSLGLAGLYF
TRBJ1-5 - TRBV7-8 CASSLGVPWGNQPQHF
TRBJ2-7 - TRBV11-2 CASSLLGSSGRSSYEQYF
TRBJ2-2 TRBD2 TRBV7-3 CASGAGGTGELFF
TRBJ1-1 - TRBV11-2 CASSGQTGSPTETFF
TRBJ2-1 - TRBV12-3/TRBV12-4 CTSSLDSLAVAHEHFF
TRBJ2-7 - TRBV11-1 CANSLAGSPQYF
TRBJ2-2 - TRBV5-4 CASSLIRSGELFF
TRBJ1-1 - TRBV11-1 CVSSFDHFSGNTEAFF
TRBJ2-7 - TRBV11-2 CASSREEAPSYEQYF
TRBJ2-3 - TRBV11-2 CASSSTRLLGADTQYF
TRBJ2-7 TRBD1 TRBV29-1 CSAQGGTGADEQHF
TRBJ1-2 - TRBV7-9 CTSSFRGANAKDSTF
TRBJ2-7 TRBD2 TRBV11-2 CASNQHSGTSNYEQYF